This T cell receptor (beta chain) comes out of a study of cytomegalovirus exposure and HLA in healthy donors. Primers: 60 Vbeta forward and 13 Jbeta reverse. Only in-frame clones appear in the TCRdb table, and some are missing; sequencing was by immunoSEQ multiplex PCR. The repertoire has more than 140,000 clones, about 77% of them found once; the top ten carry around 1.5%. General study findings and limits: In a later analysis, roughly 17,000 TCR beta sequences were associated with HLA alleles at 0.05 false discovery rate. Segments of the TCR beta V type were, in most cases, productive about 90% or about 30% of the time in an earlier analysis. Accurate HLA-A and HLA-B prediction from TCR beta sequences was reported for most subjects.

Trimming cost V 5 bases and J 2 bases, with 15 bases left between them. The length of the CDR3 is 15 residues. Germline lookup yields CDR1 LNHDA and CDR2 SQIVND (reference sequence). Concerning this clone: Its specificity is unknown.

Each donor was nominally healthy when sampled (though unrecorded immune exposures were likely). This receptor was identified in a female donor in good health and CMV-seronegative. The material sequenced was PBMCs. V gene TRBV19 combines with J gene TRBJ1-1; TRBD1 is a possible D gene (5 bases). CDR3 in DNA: TGTGCCAGTAGTTTAGGGAGACAGAGAAACACTGAAGCTTTCTTT. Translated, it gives CASSLGRQRNTEAFF.